The clone carrying this T cell receptor beta chain has just a few counts. Its antigen is undetermined. CDR1 SGHVS and CDR2 FQNEAQ come from the germline V gene. V was trimmed by 4 bases and J by 2 bases, leaving 12 bases between them. This CDR3 region has 14 residues. This entry belongs to a study of T-cell memory formation after mild COVID-19. Background on the study: TCR clusters were mostly donor specific.

TCRdb reanalysed the 5' RACE reads using MiXCR and keeps one entry per CDR3 protein. Among 110,000 or so distinct CDR3 sequences, approximately 22% were seen once, and the ten largest hold around 40%. Regarding the study as a whole: Largely, contracting CD4+ clones fell within CM and EM, and contracting CD8+ clones within EMRA.

This sequence originates from a man aged 18-30 years who had mild COVID-19 (a few samples of this study predate the infection). Cell type and time point are not known. The rearrangement joins TRBV7-8 to TRBJ2-7, with D possibly being TRBD1 or TRBD2 (5 bases each). The sequencing sample was made of PBMCs or a T cell subset sorted from them (not recorded which). CDR3 sequence: CASSWDGPTYEQYF. The CDR3, as DNA: TGTGCCAGCAGCTGGGACGGGCCGACCTACGAGCAGTACTTC.